This T cell receptor (beta chain) stems from a study of cytomegalovirus exposure and HLA in healthy donors. Vbeta (60) and Jbeta (13) primers were used in the PCR. Libraries were prepared by immunoSEQ multiplex PCR; TCRdb keeps only in-frame clonotypes and omits some of them. The data hold around 100,000 clones, with about 70% observed a single time. Unrecorded immune exposures were likely, despite nominal health at sampling. V lost 4 bases to trimming and J lost 3 bases, with 11 bases between them. Per the germline V gene, CDR1 is SGHDT and CDR2 is YYEEEE. This CDR3 spans 14 amino acids. V usage is TRBV5-6 and J usage is TRBJ2-1; D unclear. Sequenced: PBMCs. The TCR originated in a man under 40 in good health and CMV-seropositive. CDR3 bases: TGTGCCAGCAGCCAACAGTCGGTCTACAATGAGCAGTTCTTC. Protein sequence: CASSQQSVYNEQFF.